This T cell receptor beta chain emerged from a study of blood T cell repertoires in COVID-19. Study as a whole: The United States, Italy and Spain supplied acute and convalescent COVID-19 samples.

The V and J ends lost 6 bases and 5 bases respectively, with 10 bases between them. CDR1 SNHLY and CDR2 FYNNEI come from the germline V gene. This CDR3 comprises 12 residues. The authors' processing: Amplification with reference gene primers provided the estimates of nucleated cell counts. The table came from immunoSEQ multiplex PCR; TCRdb's copy has only in-frame clones and leaves some out. The V and J calls and clone size were taken over from that table, and D and trimming were inferred from the DNA. There are fewer than 250,000 clones in the sample; about nine tenths occur only once, and around 1.1% lies in the top ten.

The chain has TRBV2 and TRBJ2-5; D uncertain. The sequenced sample consisted of peripheral blood. The sequence derives from a man aged 25 to 45 with acute or convalescent COVID-19. The CDR3 loop is CASRETGETQYF. The CDR3 DNA reads as TGTGCCAGCAGAGAGACTGGGGAGACCCAGTACTTC.